A single sample is the source of the 29 T cell receptor beta chains below, sequenced in a study of T cell responses to AZD1222 COVID-19 vaccine listed by TCRdb under 2021. The time point label for this specimen denotes: baseline before first vaccination. Preparation of the library involved the immunoSEQ multiplex PCR assay. The clones in this table, taken by TCRdb from immuneACCESS, are in-frame only. Not every clone is retained; where verified, under half of the shortfall comes from an unresolved V gene, and the cause of the rest is unknown. For this sample the table gives 90,000 to 110,000 clones, of which around 90% were detected only once. The ten biggest clones cover around 7% of the sample. The source was peripheral blood, collected on day 0 of AZD1222 vaccination. These receptors were collected from an adult in good health.

This clone turned up a few times. The CDR3 DNA reads as TGTGCCAGCAGCCAAGTCGTCGTACTAGCGGAAAAGGGCAGAGATACGCAGTATTTT. Its translation is CASSQVVVLAEKGRDTQYF. This chain links TRBV3-1 (or the pseudogene TRBV3-2) with TRBJ2-3, with 8 bases matching TRBD2. This CDR3 comprises 19 residues. Germline loops: CDR1 LGHDT, CDR2 YNNKEL (reference sequence). Germline trimming cut 1 base from V and 5 bases from J; bases unmatched to any gene: 17.

This sequence joins TRBV2 and TRBJ1-2; D possibly corresponds to TRBD1 (6 bases). The CDR3 covers 17 residues. The V and J ends lost 3 bases and 3 bases respectively, with 20 bases between them. Germline V gives CDR1 SNHLY, CDR2 FYNNEI. CDR3 protein: CASSEWGRRVQDYGYTF. The CDR3, as DNA: TGTGCCAGCAGTGAGTGGGGGCGCAGGGTCCAGGACTATGGCTACACCTTC. The variable domain in full, completed from reference TRBV2 and TRBJ1-2, reads EPEVTQTPSHQVTQMGQEVILRCVPISNHLYFYWYRQILGQKVEFLVSFYNNEISEKSEIFDDQFSVERPDGSNFTLKIRSTKLEDSAMYFCASSEWGRRVQDYGYTFGSGTRLTVV.

The count of this clone is one. The V gene is TRBV30, the J gene TRBJ1-6; 7 bases are shared with TRBD1. V lost 0 bases and J lost 14; bases outside the gene matches: 10. The V gene's germline CDR1 is GTSNPN and CDR2 SVGIG (reference sequence). The CDR3 has 14 amino acids. The CDR3 coding sequence is TGTGCCTGGAGTGTCAAGGGGGCAGTCGGGGCCCTCCACTTT. The encoded protein is CAWSVKGAVGALHF.

The rearrangement joins TRBV6-5 to TRBJ1-4; the D gene is possibly TRBD1 (5 bases). The CDR3 has 15 amino acids. CDR1 MNHEY and CDR2 SVGAGI come from the germline V gene. Trimming removed 0 bases at V and 8 bases at J, with 13 bases between. The CDR3 sequence is CASSYSYRSDEKLFF. The CDR3 nucleotides are TGTGCCAGCAGTTACTCCTACAGGTCGGACGAAAAACTGTTTTTT.

The genes are TRBV6-2 or TRBV6-3 and TRBJ2-7, with D maybe TRBD1 (6 bases). CDR3 length: 14 residues. Trimming left V 6 bases short and J 0 bases short, with 12 bases between. The germline V gene encodes CDR1 MNHEY and CDR2 SVGEGT. The CDR3 DNA sequence: TGTGCCAGCAGCCGAGGACAGAGCTCCTACGAGCAGTACTTC. Encoded protein: CASSRGQSSYEQYF.

This sequence joins TRBV27 and TRBJ1-1, with a tentative D call TRBD1 (5 bases). The germline V and J ends were trimmed by 7 bases and 5 bases, with 8 bases remaining between them. The CDR3 is 11 residues long. Germline lookup yields CDR1 MNHEY and CDR2 SMNVEV (reference sequence). CDR3 sequence reads: CASTGETEAFF. DNA of the CDR3: TGTGCCAGCACGGGGGAAACTGAAGCTTTCTTT.

The J gene is TRBJ1-1, the V gene TRBV3-1 (or the pseudogene TRBV3-2); no clear D gene. Deletions cut 3 bases from V and 3 bases from J, with 11 bases between. Germline CDR1 reads LGHDT; CDR2 reads YNNKEL (reference sequence). The CDR3 consists of 14 residues. The CDR3 loop is CASSQCIVYTEAFF. The CDR3 DNA reads as TGTGCCAGCAGCCAGTGTATTGTGTACACTGAAGCTTTCTTT.

The V call is TRBV19, the J call TRBJ2-3; D gene unclear. The CDR3 extends over 12 amino acids. The germline V gene has CDR1 LNHDA and CDR2 SQIVND (reference sequence). The V end lost 6 bases, the J end lost 7 bases, and 11 bases lay between the germline ends. The CDR3 loop is CASSPRTHTQYF. The CDR3 nucleotides read TGTGCCAGTAGCCCCCGGACCCATACGCAGTATTTT.

Only a few counts were recorded for this clone. This chain joins TRBV6-5 and TRBJ1-5; unclear D gene. CDR3 length equals 14 residues. The germline V gene encodes CDR1 MNHEY and CDR2 SVGAGI. The V gene lost 2 bases and the J gene lost 2 bases, with 7 bases spanning the gap. The CDR3 DNA sequence: TGTGCCAGCAGTTACAGGGAAGGCAATCAGCCCCAGCATTTT. Translation: CASSYREGNQPQHF.

The chain combines TRBV3-1 (or the pseudogene TRBV3-2) with TRBJ2-1, with D unresolved. There are 13 residues in the CDR3. Germline V gives CDR1 LGHDT, CDR2 YNNKEL (reference sequence). V was clipped by 4 bases and J by 3 bases, with 7 bases between them. The CDR3 sequence: CASSLTNYNEQFF. CDR3 in DNA: TGTGCCAGCAGCCTTACTAACTACAATGAGCAGTTCTTC.

The genes are TRBV7-2 and TRBJ2-1; no firm D call. The CDR3 contains 15 residues. V was pared by 1 base and J by 2 bases, with 9 bases between. Germline assignment: CDR1 SGHTA and CDR2 FQGNSA. The CDR3, as DNA: TGTGCCAGCAGCTTAGACAGTGCCCCCTACAATGAGCAGTTCTTC. Amino acids: CASSLDSAPYNEQFF.

CDR3 DNA: TGTGCCAGCAGCTTACGGGGTGGGACAGTGACCTCAGGCTACACCTTC. Its translation: CASSLRGGTVTSGYTF. The J gene is TRBJ1-2, the V gene TRBV7-9; 7 bases match TRBD1. This CDR3 is 16 amino acids long. The ends lost 2 bases at V and 8 bases at J; junction bases unmatched: 14. Germline lookup yields CDR1 SEHNR and CDR2 FQNEAQ (reference sequence).

The J gene is TRBJ2-2, the V gene TRBV9, with D hard to call. The CDR3 runs to 14 residues. Per the germline V gene, CDR1 is SGDLS and CDR2 is YYNGEE. Between the trimmed V and J ends, which lost 2 bases and 4 bases, there was a span of 9 bases. The CDR3 reads CASSVLRSTGELFF. As DNA, the CDR3 is TGTGCCAGCAGCGTTTTGCGATCCACCGGGGAGCTGTTTTTT.

This sequence joins TRBV7-8 and TRBJ1-2; a weak D match, TRBD1 (6 bases). Trimming took off 5 bases at V and 8 bases at J, with 24 bases between the two ends. CDR1 is SGHVS and CDR2 is FQNEAQ in the germline V gene. This CDR3 comprises 16 residues. The CDR3 protein is CASSQGRATGMRGYTF. The CDR3 DNA is TGTGCCAGCAGCCAAGGGCGTGCCACAGGGATGAGAGGCTACACCTTC.

This clone was found once. V gene TRBV24-1 combines with J gene TRBJ2-3; 8 nucleotides agree with TRBD1. V trimming: 9 bases; J trimming: 0 bases; junction bases outside the gene matches: 7. The germline CDR1 and CDR2 sequences are KGHDR and SFDVKD. This CDR3 spans 15 amino acids. The CDR3 DNA sequence: TGTGCCACCGGACATAGGACAGGGAGCACAGATACGCAGTATTTT. Protein: CATGHRTGSTDTQYF.

This clone showed up just once. The chain has TRBV3-1 (or the pseudogene TRBV3-2) and TRBJ1-6, with D maybe TRBD1 (5 bases). Germline V gene data show CDR1 as LGHDT and CDR2 as YNNKEL (reference sequence). The CDR3 spans 15 residues. Trimming shortened V by 3 bases and J by 7 bases, and 13 bases separated the two germline ends. CDR3 nucleotide sequence: TGTGCCAGCAGCCACTGGGACCGCGAGAATTCACCCCTCCACTTT. Translated: CASSHWDRENSPLHF.

The chain couples TRBV4-1 to TRBJ2-2; no clear D. Trimming removed 0 bases at V and 3 bases at J, with 14 bases between. Germline CDR1 MGHRA, CDR2 YSYEKL. This CDR3 is built from 17 residues. This CDR3 reads CASSQDGFQRYTGELFF. The DNA of the CDR3 is TGCGCCAGCAGCCAAGATGGGTTTCAGCGTTACACCGGGGAGCTGTTTTTT.

The chain recombines TRBV11-2 with TRBJ1-1, with a possible D match to TRBD1 (5 bases). Germline V gene data show CDR1 as SGHAT and CDR2 as FQNNGV. The CDR3 length is 11 residues. The V end was cut by 5 bases, the J end by 7 bases, with 8 bases between. DNA for the CDR3: TGTGCCAGCAGCAGGGGATTTGAAGCTTTCTTT. As protein: CASSRGFEAFF.

The chain employs TRBV10-2 and TRBJ2-1; D may be TRBD1 or TRBD2 (5 bases each). The germline V gene has CDR1 WSHSY and CDR2 SAAADI. The ends were cut back, 5 bases at V and 5 bases at J, with 19 bases in the middle. This CDR3 is built from 16 residues. DNA for the CDR3: TGCGCCAGCAGTCAACCAACTCCGGGACCGAACAATGAGCAGTTCTTC. It codes for CASSQPTPGPNNEQFF.

V gene TRBV29-1 combines with J gene TRBJ2-3; D may be TRBD2 (7 bases). The germline gives CDR1 SQVTM, CDR2 ANQGSEA. The CDR3 contains 14 residues. V was trimmed by 5 bases and J by 1 base, leaving 13 bases between them. CDR3: CSVMGGPGTDTQYF. The CDR3 DNA follows: TGCAGCGTTATGGGGGGGCCGGGCACAGATACGCAGTATTTT.

This chain joins TRBV13 and TRBJ2-2; 10 nucleotides agree with TRBD2. The CDR3 extends over 20 amino acids. Per the germline V gene, CDR1 is PRHDT and CDR2 is FYEKMQ (reference sequence). J gave up 0 bases and V 0 bases, and 10 bases lay outside the gene matches. CDR3: CASSLGSYLAGASNTGELFF. Here the CDR3 DNA reads TGTGCCAGCAGCTTAGGGTCGTATCTAGCGGGAGCCTCGAACACCGGGGAGCTGTTTTTT. The variable domain in full, completed from reference TRBV13 and TRBJ2-2, reads AAGVIQSPRHLIKEKRETATLKCYPIPRHDTVYWYQQGPGQDPQFLISFYEKMQSDKGSIPDRFSAQQFSDYHSELNMSSLELGDSALYFCASSLGSYLAGASNTGELFFGEGSRLTVL.

The sample holds one count of this clone. The V call is TRBV7-8, the J call TRBJ2-1; 9 bases map to TRBD2. The CDR3 is 19 amino acids. Looked up from germline, CDR1 is SGHVS and CDR2 is FQNEAQ. V gave up 0 bases and J gave up 12 bases; unmatched junction bases: 21. CDR3 residues: CASSLAYRGSLAGFLGQFF. The CDR3 DNA follows: TGTGCCAGCAGCTTAGCATATCGGGGTTCGCTAGCGGGATTCTTAGGGCAGTTCTTC. The full variable domain, rest sourced from reference TRBV7-8 and TRBJ2-1, is GAGVSQSPRYKVAKRGQDVALRCDPISGHVSLFWYQQALGQGPEFLTYFQNEAQLDKSGLPSDRFFAERPEGSVSTLKIQRTQQEDSAVYLCASSLAYRGSLAGFLGQFFGPGTRLTVL.

The genes are TRBV12-3 or TRBV12-4 and TRBJ1-3, with D perhaps matching TRBD1 (5 bases). The germline V and J ends were trimmed by 5 bases and 4 bases, with 9 bases remaining between them. This CDR3 comprises 13 residues. The CDR3 region is CASSPWTGNTIYF. The CDR3, as DNA: TGTGCCAGCAGTCCCTGGACAGGAAACACCATATATTTT.

The V call is TRBV5-1, the J call TRBJ2-1; TRBD2 agrees at 15 bases. The CDR3 runs to 20 residues. Germline-derived CDR1 and CDR2 are SGHRS and YFSETQ. V shed 1 base, J shed 2 bases, and the junction held 10 bases outside the gene matches. CDR3 sequence (DNA): TGCGCCAGCAGCTTGTTTCCTCTGAGGACTAGCGGGAGGGCCTACAATGAGCAGTTCTTC. Translated: CASSLFPLRTSGRAYNEQFF.

CDR3 loop: CASSPPIGYGYTF. CDR3 in DNA: TGTGCCAGCTCACCACCTATAGGCTATGGCTACACCTTC. The V gene is TRBV18, the J gene TRBJ1-2, with no clear D. CDR3 length equals 13 residues. Germline CDR1 KGHSH, CDR2 LQKENI. The V end was cut by 0 bases, the J end by 4 bases, with 6 bases between. Complete variable domain (other parts from reference TRBV18 and TRBJ1-2): NAGVMQNPRHLVRRRGQEARLRCSPMKGHSHVYWYRQLPEEGLKFMVYLQKENIIDESGMPKERFSAEFPKEGPSILRIQQVVRGDSAAYFCASSPPIGYGYTFGSGTRLTVV.

This clone is a singleton in its sample. V usage is TRBV10-2 and J usage is TRBJ1-1, with 8 positions matching TRBD1. V shed 2 bases, J shed 4 bases, and the junction held 6 bases outside the gene matches. This CDR3 has 15 amino acids. Germline V CDR1 and CDR2: WSHSY, SAAADI. The CDR3 bases are TGCGCCAGCAGTGAGGCAGGGGGCGTTTCCACTGAAGCTTTCTTT. This gives the protein CASSEAGGVSTEAFF.

This clone is a singleton in its sample. This chain links TRBV12-3 or TRBV12-4 with TRBJ1-1; D remains unclear. Trimming pared 7 bases from V and 5 bases from J, leaving 14 bases between. The CDR3 has 13 residues. The CDR3 loop is CASTPFGVTEAFF. CDR3 DNA: TGTGCCAGCACCCCTTTCGGAGTGACTGAAGCTTTCTTT.

V usage is TRBV12-3 or TRBV12-4 and J usage is TRBJ1-1; D is undetermined. Trimming removed 8 bases from V and 1 base from J, with 11 bases in between. This CDR3 has 13 residues. The CDR3 DNA follows: TGTGCCAGCGGTGTTAGAGCGAACACTGAAGCTTTCTTT. Translated, it gives CASGVRANTEAFF.

This chain joins TRBV7-2 and TRBJ1-2, with 8 bases matching TRBD1. Trimming took 1 base from V and 3 from J; bases not matched to a gene: 4. Germline V lookup: CDR1 SGHTA, CDR2 FQGNSA. CDR3 length: 15 residues. The CDR3 reads CASSLGQGTDYGYTF. Written as DNA, the CDR3 is TGTGCCAGCAGCTTAGGACAGGGGACCGACTATGGCTACACCTTC.